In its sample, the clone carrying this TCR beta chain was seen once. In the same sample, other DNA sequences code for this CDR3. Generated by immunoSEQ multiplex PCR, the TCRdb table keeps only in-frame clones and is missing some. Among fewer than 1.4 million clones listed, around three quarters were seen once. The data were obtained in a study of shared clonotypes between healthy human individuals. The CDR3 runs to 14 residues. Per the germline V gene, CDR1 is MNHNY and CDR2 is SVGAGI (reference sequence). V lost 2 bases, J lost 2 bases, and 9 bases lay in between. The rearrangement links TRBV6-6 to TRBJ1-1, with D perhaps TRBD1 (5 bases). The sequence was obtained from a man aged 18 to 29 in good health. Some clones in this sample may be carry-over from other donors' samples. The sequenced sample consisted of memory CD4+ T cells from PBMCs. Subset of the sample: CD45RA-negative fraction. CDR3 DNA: TGTGCCAGCAGTTACGGGAGGGGTAACACTGAAGCTTTCTTT. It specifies CASSYGRGNTEAFF.